These 14 T cell receptor beta chains were all obtained from the same sample, sequenced in a study of cytotoxic CD8 clonotypes in ibrutinib-treated CLL. Data came from immunoSEQ multiplex PCR; TCRdb stores just in-frame clones and leaves some out. The sample contains 100,000 to 150,000 clones, approximately 83% of which appear only once. This specimen consisted of PBMCs, obtained after 24 months of ibrutinib treatment. Receptor source: a human donor with chronic lymphocytic leukemia.

V and J are TRBV7-3 and TRBJ2-2; D may be TRBD2 (6 bases). V gave up 5 bases and J gave up 2 bases, with 9 bases separating them. The germline V gene encodes CDR1 SGHTA and CDR2 FQGTGA. The CDR3 has 14 amino acids. The CDR3 sequence: CASSRDSNTGELFF. The CDR3 DNA follows: TGTGCCAGCAGCCGGGACTCCAACACCGGGGAGCTGTTTTTT.

The chain couples TRBV30 to TRBJ1-3; D remains unclear. This CDR3 has 15 amino acids. V was trimmed by 1 base and J by 0 bases, leaving 10 bases between them. Germline V CDR1 and CDR2: GTSNPN, SVGIG (reference sequence). The CDR3 DNA sequence: TGTGCCTGGAGTGCCAGACCGAGCTCTGGAAACACCATATATTTT. Residues: CAWSARPSSGNTIYF.

DNA of the CDR3: TGTGCCATCGAACAGGGGTCGGGGGCCAACGTCCTGACTTTC. Residues: CAIEQGSGANVLTF. This sequence joins TRBV10-3 and TRBJ2-6; 7 bases align to TRBD1. This CDR3 contains 14 residues. Unmatched junction bases numbered 5, after V lost 8 bases and J lost 4 bases. In germline, CDR1 is ENHRY, CDR2 SYGVKD.

This chain connects TRBV27 to TRBJ2-1; D uncertain. The CDR3 loop spans 15 amino acids. Germline V gene lookup returns CDR1 MNHEY and CDR2 SMNVEV (reference sequence). V dropped 9 bases and J dropped 4 bases, with 19 bases sitting between them. The CDR3 DNA is TGTGCCAGTTTTCCTACCGGACCCCCATACAATGAGCAGTTCTTC. Protein: CASFPTGPPYNEQFF.

The chain recombines TRBV5-1 with TRBJ1-5, with D hard to call. The V end lost 1 base, the J end lost 6 bases, and 8 bases lay between the germline ends. The germline V gene encodes CDR1 SGHRS and CDR2 YFSETQ. The CDR3 runs 13 residues. This CDR3 reads CASSLRLGQPQHF. In DNA, the CDR3 is TGCGCCAGCAGCTTGCGGTTGGGTCAGCCCCAGCATTTT.

The CDR3 region is CASSLPLKSRTEAFF. For the CDR3, the DNA is TGTGCCAGCAGTTTACCGCTCAAGAGTCGAACTGAAGCTTTCTTT. The chain recombines TRBV28 with TRBJ1-1; no firm D call. CDR3 length: 15 amino acids. The V end was cut by 2 bases, the J end by 5 bases, with 15 bases between. Per germline, CDR1 MDHEN and CDR2 SYDVKM.

This chain links TRBV28 with TRBJ1-1; TRBD1 might be the D (5 bases). The CDR3 extends over 14 amino acids. The ends were cut back, 5 bases at V and 4 bases at J, with 14 bases in the middle. In germline, CDR1 is MDHEN, CDR2 SYDVKM. The CDR3 sequence is CASSRDRFITEAFF. The CDR3 DNA sequence: TGTGCCAGCAGTCGGGACCGTTTTATCACTGAAGCTTTCTTT.

This rearrangement joins TRBV19 to TRBJ2-1; D is unresolved. Trimming took 1 base from V and 8 from J, leaving 15 bases between them. Germline CDR1 reads LNHDA; CDR2 reads SQIVND (reference sequence). The CDR3 is 15 amino acids. The CDR3 spells CASSIVGSLGYEQFF. CDR3 coding DNA: TGTGCCAGTAGTATAGTGGGGTCCCTAGGCTATGAGCAGTTCTTC.

The sample holds one count of this clone. The chain combines TRBV19 with TRBJ2-3; 10 nucleotides line up with TRBD2. Per germline, CDR1 LNHDA and CDR2 SQIVND (reference sequence). With V trimmed by 8 bases and J by 2 bases, 7 bases remained unmatched. The CDR3 consists of 15 residues. CDR3 amino acids: CASDFSGGPTDTQYF. The CDR3 nucleotides read TGTGCCAGTGACTTTAGCGGGGGGCCCACAGATACGCAGTATTTT.

A single count supports this clone. The chain links TRBV18 to TRBJ1-4; no clear D gene. The CDR3 spans 11 residues. CDR1 and CDR2 (germline): KGHSH, LQKENI. V lost 3 bases and J 4 bases, leaving 0 bases between the germline ends. CDR3 sequence: CASSPNEKLFF. DNA of the CDR3: TGTGCCAGCTCACCTAATGAAAAACTGTTTTTT.

This clone has only a few counts. The V and J genes are TRBV4-2 and TRBJ2-7; 9 bases are a match to TRBD2. The germline gives CDR1 LGHNA, CDR2 YNFKEQ. The J segment lost 6 bases and the V segment lost 1 base, leaving 10 bases of the junction unmatched. This CDR3 is 16 amino acids long. The CDR3, as DNA: TGTGCCAGCAGCCAAGGGGCAGCGGGGGGAGTCTCCGAGCAGTACTTC. Translated: CASSQGAAGGVSEQYF.

The chain has TRBV6-6 and TRBJ2-3, with D possibly being TRBD2 (5 bases). V was pared by 4 bases and J by 3 bases, with 8 bases between. The CDR3 is 13 residues long. CDR1 and CDR2 from the germline V gene are MNHNY and SVGAGI (reference sequence). CDR3 residues: CASSFGGTDTQYF. CDR3 nucleotides: TGTGCCAGCAGTTTTGGCGGGACAGATACGCAGTATTTT.

V is TRBV4-2 and J is TRBJ2-7, with 10 bases matching TRBD2. This CDR3 is 18 amino acids long. The germline V gene has CDR1 LGHNA and CDR2 YNFKEQ. The ends lost 0 bases at V and 3 bases at J; junction bases unmatched: 11. CDR3: CASSQDLAGGPLGYEQYF. The CDR3 nucleotides read TGTGCCAGCAGCCAAGATTTAGCGGGGGGTCCCCTTGGCTACGAGCAGTACTTC.

The rearrangement joins TRBV9 to TRBJ2-1, with D tentatively TRBD2 (6 bases). Germline V gives CDR1 SGDLS, CDR2 YYNGEE. Trimming pared 0 bases from V and 4 bases from J, leaving 11 bases between. This CDR3 spans 15 amino acids. DNA for the CDR3: TGTGCCAGCAGCGTAGAAATAGCGGAATACAATGAGCAGTTCTTC. It encodes CASSVEIAEYNEQFF.